This paragraph covers one T cell receptor (beta chain) sequence. Sequencing was performed with immunoSEQ multiplex PCR; in TCRdb, only in-frame clones are kept and a portion is missing. This sample has roughly 300,000 clones, with around 86% found just once. The sample belongs to a study of blood T cell repertoires in COVID-19. Cohorts were determined from participant-reported clinical history. The CDR3 extends over 17 amino acids. V lost 0 bases and J lost 8; bases outside the gene matches: 9. The V gene's germline CDR1 is MGHRA and CDR2 YSYEKL. The chain uses TRBV4-1 and TRBJ2-1, with TRBD2 matching 11 bases. The source is a woman in her late teens or twenties who had recovered from COVID-19. The sample taken for sequencing was PBMCs or T cells enriched from blood (not recorded which). The CDR3 nucleotides are TGCGCCAGCAGCCAAGAGTTTGTACTAGCGGGAGTGGATGAGCAGTTCTTC. Translated, it gives CASSQEFVLAGVDEQFF.